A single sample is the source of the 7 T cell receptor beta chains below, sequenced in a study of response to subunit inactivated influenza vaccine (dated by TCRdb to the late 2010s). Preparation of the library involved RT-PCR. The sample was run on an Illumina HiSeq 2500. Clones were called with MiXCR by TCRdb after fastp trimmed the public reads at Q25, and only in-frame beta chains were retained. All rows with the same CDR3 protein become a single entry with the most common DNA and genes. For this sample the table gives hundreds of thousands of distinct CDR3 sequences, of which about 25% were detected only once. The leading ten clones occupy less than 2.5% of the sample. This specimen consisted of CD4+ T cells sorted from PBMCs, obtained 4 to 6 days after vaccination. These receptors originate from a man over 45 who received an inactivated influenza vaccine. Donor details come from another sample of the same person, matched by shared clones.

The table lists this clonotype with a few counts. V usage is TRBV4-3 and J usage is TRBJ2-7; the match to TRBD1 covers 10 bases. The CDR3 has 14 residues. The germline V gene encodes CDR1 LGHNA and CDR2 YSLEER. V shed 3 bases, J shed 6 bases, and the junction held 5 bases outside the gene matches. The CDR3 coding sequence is TGCGCCAGCAGCCAGGATGGGACAGGGGCCGAGCAGTACTTC. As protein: CASSQDGTGAEQYF.

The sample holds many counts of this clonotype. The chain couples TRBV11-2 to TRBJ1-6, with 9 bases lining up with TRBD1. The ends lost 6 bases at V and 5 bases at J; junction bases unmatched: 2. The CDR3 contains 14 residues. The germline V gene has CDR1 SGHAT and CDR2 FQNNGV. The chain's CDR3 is CASRQGADNSPLHF. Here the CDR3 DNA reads TGTGCCAGCAGACAGGGGGCGGATAATTCACCCCTCCACTTT. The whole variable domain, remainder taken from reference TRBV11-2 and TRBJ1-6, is EAGVAQSPRYKIIEKRQSVAFWCNPISGHATLYWYQQILGQGPKLLIQFQNNGVVDDSQLPKDRFSAERLKGVDSTLKIQPAKLEDSAVYLCASRQGADNSPLHFGNGTRLTVT.

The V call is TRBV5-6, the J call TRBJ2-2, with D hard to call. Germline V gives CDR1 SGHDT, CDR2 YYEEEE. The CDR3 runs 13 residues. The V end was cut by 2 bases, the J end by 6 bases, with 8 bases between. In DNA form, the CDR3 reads TGTGCCAGCAGCTTTGGTAGGGCCGGGGAGCTGTTTTTT. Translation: CASSFGRAGELFF.

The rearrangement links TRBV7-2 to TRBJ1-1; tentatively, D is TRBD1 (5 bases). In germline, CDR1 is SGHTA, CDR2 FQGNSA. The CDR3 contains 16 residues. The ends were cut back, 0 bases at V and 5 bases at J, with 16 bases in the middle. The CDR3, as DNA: TGTGCCAGCAGCTTAGCATACGTCAGGGCGAGGACTGAAGCTTTCTTT. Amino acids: CASSLAYVRARTEAFF.

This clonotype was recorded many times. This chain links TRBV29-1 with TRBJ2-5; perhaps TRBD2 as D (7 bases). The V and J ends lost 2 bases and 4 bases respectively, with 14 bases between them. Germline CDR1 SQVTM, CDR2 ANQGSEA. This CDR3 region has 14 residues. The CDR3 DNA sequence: TGCAGCGTTGAATGGGGGGGCCGGGGAGAGACCCAGTACTTC. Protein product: CSVEWGGRGETQYF.

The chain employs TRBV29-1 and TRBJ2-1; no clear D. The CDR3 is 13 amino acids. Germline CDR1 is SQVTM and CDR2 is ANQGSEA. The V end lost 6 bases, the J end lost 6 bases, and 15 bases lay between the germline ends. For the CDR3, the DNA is TGCAGCGTGAGGCTCAAGCTACTCAATGAGCAGTTCTTC. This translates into CSVRLKLLNEQFF.

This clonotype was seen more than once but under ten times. CDR3 nucleotides: TGCAGTGCTAGGTTAGCGGGATTAATCTACAATGAGCAGTTCTTC. As protein: CSARLAGLIYNEQFF. This chain links TRBV20-1 with TRBJ2-1; 8 nucleotides align to TRBD2. Germline loops: CDR1 DFQATT, CDR2 SNEGSKA (reference sequence). The CDR3 spans 15 residues. Trimming cost V 3 bases and J 3 bases; bases outside gene matches: 7.